Listed below are T cell receptor beta chains from one sample, sequenced in a study of OX40 agonist ivuxolimab in advanced cancers. Clones were read by immunoSEQ multiplex PCR, and TCRdb kept only the in-frame ones, dropping some. Of tens of thousands of clones in the sample, approximately 81% are singletons; the top ten hold around 38%. The specimen was CD4+ or CD8+ T cells sorted from blood, collected in a trial of the OX40 agonist ivuxolimab. All receptors come from an adult with an advanced solid tumor such as melanoma, head and neck, liver or kidney cancer. CDR3s include the opening cysteine and the closing phenylalanine or tryptophan. D genes are given only for firm matches. Only part of the rows carry a size: once, few, many, or a class if the clone is expanded.

abundance	v_gene	d_gene	j_gene	CDR3aa	CDR3nt
-	TRBV9	-	TRBJ1-2	CASSVVGRIPFPNYGYTF	TGTGCCAGCAGCGTGGTAGGGCGGATCCCATTTCCTAACTATGGCTACACCTTC
once	TRBV7-9	-	TRBJ2-1	CASSPPSIAPPYNEQFF	TGTGCCAGCAGCCCGCCTTCCATTGCTCCCCCCTACAATGAGCAGTTCTTC
-	TRBV29-1	TRBD1	TRBJ2-3	CSVKGAGVADTQYF	TGCAGCGTAAAGGGGGCCGGGGTAGCAGATACGCAGTATTTT
-	TRBV29-1	-	TRBJ2-5	CSVDGGRQETQYF	TGCAGCGTTGACGGTGGGCGACAAGAGACCCAGTACTTC
-	TRBV2	-	TRBJ1-4	CASSEATGATNEKLFF	TGTGCCAGCAGTGAAGCAACTGGGGCAACTAATGAAAAACTGTTTTTT
-	TRBV13	TRBD2	TRBJ2-3	CASSSGLAGGLDTQYF	TGTGCCAGCAGCTCAGGACTAGCGGGGGGCTTAGATACGCAGTATTTT
-	TRBV7-9	TRBD1	TRBJ1-2	CASSLGDRGYGYTF	TGTGCCAGCAGCTTAGGGGACAGGGGATATGGCTACACCTTC
-	TRBV5-5	-	TRBJ2-7	CASSLARSSPEQYF	TGTGCCAGCAGCCTGGCTAGGTCTTCGCCCGAGCAGTACTTC
-	TRBV9	-	TRBJ1-5	CASSVDPGEPQHF	TGTGCCAGCAGCGTAGACCCGGGGGAGCCCCAGCATTTT
once	TRBV15	-	TRBJ1-6	CATSSTEYQGDSPLHF	TGTGCCACCAGCAGTACAGAGTATCAGGGTGATTCACCCCTCCACTTT
-	TRBV19	TRBD1	TRBJ1-5	CASSTWTGVGQPQHF	TGTGCCAGTAGTACCTGGACAGGGGTCGGTCAGCCCCAGCATTTT
-	TRBV4-1	TRBD1	TRBJ1-4	CASRQGTGLATNEKLFF	TGCGCCAGCAGACAGGGGACAGGACTCGCAACTAATGAAAAACTGTTTTTT
-	TRBV5-5	TRBD2	TRBJ2-1	CASSLPSGGAINEQFF	TGTGCCAGCAGCCTCCCCAGCGGGGGGGCGATTAATGAGCAGTTCTTC
-	TRBV4-1	-	TRBJ2-5	CASSQFPPGDQETQYF	TGCGCCAGCAGCCAATTCCCCCCGGGGGACCAAGAGACCCAGTACTTC
-	TRBV6-6	TRBD2	TRBJ2-1	CASSWGGLAGRNEQFF	TGTGCCAGCAGTTGGGGGGGGCTAGCGGGGAGGAATGAGCAGTTCTTC
-	TRBV13	TRBD2	TRBJ2-5	CASSLPSGGASTETQYF	TGTGCCAGCAGCTTACCTAGCGGGGGGGCCAGTACCGAGACCCAGTACTTC
-	TRBV27	-	TRBJ1-2	CASSLVGGPLGYTF	TGTGCCAGCTCCCTAGTTGGAGGGCCACTAGGCTACACCTTC
-	TRBV2	-	TRBJ2-7	CASSEGLTYEQYF	TGTGCCAGCAGTGAGGGGTTGACGTACGAGCAGTACTTC
-	TRBV11-2	-	TRBJ2-5	CASSLVTQETQYF	TGTGCCAGCAGCTTAGTGACCCAAGAGACCCAGTACTTC
-	TRBV16	-	TRBJ1-3	CASSHVQGSGNTIYF	TGTGCCAGCAGCCACGTACAGGGCTCTGGAAACACCATATATTTT
-	TRBV9	-	TRBJ2-2	CASSPPVADTGELFF	TGTGCCAGCAGCCCTCCTGTGGCGGACACCGGGGAGCTGTTTTTT
-	TRBV11-2	-	TRBJ1-1	CASSPRGPGTSEAFF	TGTGCCAGCAGCCCCCGGGGGCCGGGAACCTCCGAAGCTTTCTTT
-	TRBV11-2	TRBD1	TRBJ1-2	CASSLAKGRGPDYGYTF	TGTGCCAGCAGCTTAGCAAAAGGCAGGGGGCCGGACTATGGCTACACCTTC
-	TRBV6-5	TRBD1	TRBJ2-7	CASRRGQGDYEQYF	TGTGCCAGCAGGCGGGGACAGGGGGACTACGAGCAGTACTTC
-	TRBV6-5	-	TRBJ1-1	CASSYLVRGRTEAFF	TGTGCCAGCAGTTACTTGGTTCGGGGAAGAACTGAAGCTTTCTTT
-	TRBV6-1	-	TRBJ2-7	CASSEGYRAISSYEQYF	TGTGCCAGCAGTGAAGGATACAGGGCTATCAGCTCCTACGAGCAGTACTTC
-	TRBV19	-	TRBJ2-3	CASSAKVAPDTQYF	TGTGCCAGTAGTGCTAAGGTTGCCCCAGATACGCAGTATTTT
-	TRBV30	-	TRBJ1-6	CAWSVAAGHSPLHF	TGTGCCTGGAGTGTCGCGGCAGGACATTCACCCCTCCACTTT
-	TRBV27	-	TRBJ1-1	CASMRGRMNTEAFF	TGTGCCAGCATGAGGGGACGGATGAACACTGAAGCTTTCTTT
-	TRBV27	-	TRBJ1-6	CASSLYRDSPLHF	TGTGCCAGCAGTTTATACAGGGACTCACCCCTCCACTTT
-	TRBV6-5	-	TRBJ2-5	CASSTPRARETQYF	TGTGCCAGCAGTACCCCCAGGGCGCGGGAGACCCAGTACTTC
-	TRBV18	-	TRBJ2-3	CASSKGDTQYF	TGTGCCAGCTCTAAAGGAGATACGCAGTATTTT
-	TRBV9	TRBD2	TRBJ2-1	CASSSRQLAVYNEQFF	TGTGCCAGCAGCTCCCGGCAACTAGCGGTTTACAATGAGCAGTTCTTC
-	TRBV7-2	TRBD2	TRBJ2-1	CASSYLAGGHEQFF	TGTGCCAGCAGCTACTTAGCGGGGGGGCATGAGCAGTTCTTC
-	TRBV5-4	TRBD2	TRBJ2-3	CASSGRGELDTQYF	TGTGCCAGCAGCGGGCGGGGGGAATTAGATACGCAGTATTTT
-	TRBV15	-	TRBJ2-3	CATHHPTASTDTQYF	TGTGCCACCCATCACCCAACAGCTAGCACAGATACGCAGTATTTT
-	TRBV6-5	-	TRBJ2-7	CASSYSGQNEQYF	TGTGCCAGCAGTTACTCTGGACAGAACGAGCAGTACTTC
-	TRBV6-6	-	TRBJ2-1	CASSPTDLEGNEQFF	TGTGCCAGCAGTCCAACTGATTTAGAGGGCAATGAGCAGTTCTTC
-	TRBV19	-	TRBJ2-7	CASSIGTGGTYEQYF	TGTGCCAGTAGTATCGGGACTGGGGGAACCTACGAGCAGTACTTC
few	TRBV7-2	TRBD1	TRBJ1-2	CASSLGTGASYTF	TGTGCCAGCAGCCTGGGGACAGGAGCCTCCTACACCTTC
many	TRBV5-6	-	TRBJ1-5	CASSLWGSNQPQHF	TGTGCCAGCAGCTTGTGGGGGAGCAATCAGCCCCAGCATTTT
-	TRBV21-1	-	TRBJ1-2	CASSIKNDYGYTF	TGTGCCAGCAGCATCAAAAATGACTATGGCTACACCTTC
-	TRBV2	-	TRBJ2-3	CASSEMVSTDTQYF	TGTGCCAGCAGTGAGATGGTGAGCACAGATACGCAGTATTTT
-	TRBV7-8	TRBD1	TRBJ2-3	CASSLETGTDTQYF	TGTGCCAGCAGCTTAGAGACAGGGACAGATACGCAGTATTTT
-	TRBV27	-	TRBJ1-5	CASMRGPNQPQHF	TGTGCCAGCATGAGGGGACCCAATCAGCCCCAGCATTTT